The 11 T cell receptor beta chains presented below share a single source sample, sequenced in a study of a mutant IDH1 vaccine in newly diagnosed glioma (dated by TCRdb to about 2021). Their target antigens are unknown. The intended sense of this specimen's time point label: week 23, last vaccination. Each vaccine dose, consisting of 300 ug of a 20-mer mutant IDH1 peptide in Montanide, was administered subcutaneously with topical imiquimod. Libraries were prepared through the immunoSEQ multiplex PCR assay. TCRdb stores this immuneACCESS table with in-frame sequences only. Part of the clones is absent; in the studies checked, under half of the shortfall reflects unresolved V genes, and no reason is known for the rest. The sample table shows 45,000 to 65,000 clones, and approximately 78% are seen once. The leading ten clones occupy 6.5% to 9.5% of the sample. The sequencing here drew on PBMCs, taken from a glioma patient whose treatment included an IDH1 peptide vaccine. The receptors were gathered from a woman aged 35 to 49 with glioma. Some clones in this sample may be carry-over from other donors' samples.

The chain uses TRBV19 and TRBJ2-4; 7 bases align to TRBD2. With V trimmed by 3 bases and J by 0 bases, 14 bases remained unmatched. CDR1 and CDR2 (germline): LNHDA, SQIVND (reference sequence). This CDR3 spans 19 amino acids. CDR3 amino acids: CASSIGGGRTTGAKNIQYF. The CDR3, as DNA: TGTGCCAGTAGTATTGGGGGAGGGAGGACTACCGGAGCCAAAAACATTCAGTACTTC.

The chain couples TRBV29-1 to TRBJ2-5; TRBD2 matches 9 bases. Trimming took 5 bases from V and 5 from J; bases not matched to a gene: 9. The CDR3 is 14 residues long. From germline, CDR1 is SQVTM and CDR2 ANQGSEA. The CDR3 nucleotides are TGCAGCGTTTGTCCGGGACTAGCAGGGGAGACCCAGTACTTC. Amino acid sequence: CSVCPGLAGETQYF.

This chain joins TRBV30 and TRBJ2-3, with TRBD2 matching 8 bases. The V gene end was trimmed by 7 bases and the J gene end by 2 bases; junction bases not matched to a gene: 8. The CDR3 is 14 residues long. Per the germline V gene, CDR1 is GTSNPN and CDR2 is SVGIG (reference sequence). The CDR3 DNA is TGTGCCTCCTTCCGGGGGGGCCCCACAGATACGCAGTATTTT. The encoded protein is CASFRGGPTDTQYF.

V and J are TRBV9 and TRBJ2-1; 8 bases are a match to TRBD2. V shed 3 bases and J 5 bases; nucleotides not matched to a gene: 10. From germline, CDR1 is SGDLS and CDR2 YYNGEE. The CDR3 contains 16 residues. The CDR3 region has the DNA TGTGCCAGCAGCGAGAGCGGGGGCCTTCCCAACAATGAGCAGTTCTTC. Its translation is CASSESGGLPNNEQFF.

V is TRBV6-6 and J is TRBJ1-5; D ambiguous. V was cut by 4 bases and J by 0 bases, with 4 bases left in between. CDR1 is MNHNY and CDR2 is SVGAGI in the germline V gene (reference sequence). This CDR3 comprises 13 residues. The CDR3 here is CASSFYSNQPQHF. The CDR3 DNA follows: TGTGCCAGCAGTTTTTATAGCAATCAGCCCCAGCATTTT.

This clone was observed once. The V call is TRBV29-1, the J call TRBJ2-3, with D tentatively TRBD1 (5 bases). V lost 8 bases to trimming and J lost 0 bases, with 9 bases between them. Germline V lookup: CDR1 SQVTM, CDR2 ANQGSEA. The CDR3 is 12 amino acids. Here the CDR3 DNA reads TGCAGCTTCCGACAGAGCACAGATACGCAGTATTTT. Its protein is CSFRQSTDTQYF.

This rearrangement joins TRBV6-5 to TRBJ1-3; weak D call: TRBD1 (5 bases). The CDR3 extends over 14 amino acids. Germline V CDR1 and CDR2: MNHEY, SVGAGI. Trimming removed 5 bases from V and 8 bases from J, with 16 bases in between. CDR3 coding DNA: TGTGCCAGCAGTCCAGGACGGCCGGGGGACACCATATATTTT. It is translated as CASSPGRPGDTIYF.

The V call is TRBV29-1, the J call TRBJ2-3; D call uncertain. Trimming removed 8 bases from V and 4 bases from J, with 16 bases in between. Germline-derived CDR1 and CDR2 are SQVTM and ANQGSEA. CDR3 length: 13 residues. In DNA, the CDR3 is TGCAGCATACGTGGGGTTGCGGCAGATACGCAGTATTTT. Protein: CSIRGVAADTQYF.

This clone has a single count. V usage is TRBV5-1 and J usage is TRBJ2-2, with TRBD2 identical over 7 bases. This CDR3 has 14 residues. Germline trimming cut 5 bases from V and 5 bases from J; bases unmatched to any gene: 6. The V gene's germline CDR1 is SGHRS and CDR2 YFSETQ. CDR3 sequence reads: CASRPGGSTGELFF. CDR3 nucleotide sequence: TGCGCCAGCAGGCCGGGGGGATCGACCGGGGAGCTGTTTTTT.

This clone was recorded a few times. The genes are TRBV2 and TRBJ1-2, with 8 bases identical to TRBD1. This CDR3 is 12 amino acids long. V lost 8 bases and J lost 4; bases outside the gene matches: 3. Germline CDR1 SNHLY, CDR2 FYNNEI. The DNA for the CDR3 is TGTGCCAGCGCCGGGACAGGCTATGGCTACACCTTC. This codes for CASAGTGYGYTF. The entire variable domain, with the rest obtained from reference TRBV2 and TRBJ1-2, is as follows: EPEVTQTPSHQVTQMGQEVILRCVPISNHLYFYWYRQILGQKVEFLVSFYNNEISEKSEIFDDQFSVERPDGSNFTLKIRSTKLEDSAMYFCASAGTGYGYTFGSGTRLTVV.

The rearrangement links TRBV5-6 to TRBJ1-2, with 7 positions matching TRBD1. Trimming removed 1 base from V and 3 bases from J; junction bases left unmatched: 6. CDR3 length: 15 residues. Per the germline V gene, CDR1 is SGHDT and CDR2 is YYEEEE. CDR3 sequence (DNA): TGTGCCAGCAGCTTGTTTGGGGACAGAGACTATGGCTACACCTTC. This codes for CASSLFGDRDYGYTF.